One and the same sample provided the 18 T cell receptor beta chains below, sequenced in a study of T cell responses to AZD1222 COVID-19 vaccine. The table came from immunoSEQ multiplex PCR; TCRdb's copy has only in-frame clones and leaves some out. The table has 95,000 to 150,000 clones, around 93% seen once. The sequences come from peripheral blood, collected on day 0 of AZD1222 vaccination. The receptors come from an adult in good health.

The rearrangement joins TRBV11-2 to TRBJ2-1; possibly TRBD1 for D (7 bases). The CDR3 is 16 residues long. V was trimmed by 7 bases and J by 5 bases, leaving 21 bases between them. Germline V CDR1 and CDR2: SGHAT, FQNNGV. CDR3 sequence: CASTSQGGQRDNEQFF. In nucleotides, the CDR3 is TGTGCCAGCACCTCCCAGGGGGGCCAAAGGGACAATGAGCAGTTCTTC.

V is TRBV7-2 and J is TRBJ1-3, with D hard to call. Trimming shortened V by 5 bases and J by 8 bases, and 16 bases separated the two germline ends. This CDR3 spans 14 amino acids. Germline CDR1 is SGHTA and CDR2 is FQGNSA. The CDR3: CASSPQMGVDTIYF. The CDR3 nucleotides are TGTGCCAGCAGCCCCCAAATGGGTGTGGACACCATATATTTT.

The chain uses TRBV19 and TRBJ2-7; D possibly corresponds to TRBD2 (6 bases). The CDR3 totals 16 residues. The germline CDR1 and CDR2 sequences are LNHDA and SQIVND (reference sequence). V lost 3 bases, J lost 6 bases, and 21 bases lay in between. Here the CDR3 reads CASSMRLAEAGIEQYF. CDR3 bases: TGTGCCAGTAGTATGCGGCTAGCTGAGGCGGGGATCGAGCAGTACTTC.

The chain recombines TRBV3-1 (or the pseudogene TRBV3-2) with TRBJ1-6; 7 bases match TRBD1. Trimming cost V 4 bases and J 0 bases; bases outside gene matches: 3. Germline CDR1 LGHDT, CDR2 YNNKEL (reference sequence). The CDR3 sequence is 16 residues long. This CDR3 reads CASSRDSSSYNSPLHF. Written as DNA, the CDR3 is TGTGCCAGCAGCCGGGACAGCAGCTCCTATAATTCACCCCTCCACTTT.

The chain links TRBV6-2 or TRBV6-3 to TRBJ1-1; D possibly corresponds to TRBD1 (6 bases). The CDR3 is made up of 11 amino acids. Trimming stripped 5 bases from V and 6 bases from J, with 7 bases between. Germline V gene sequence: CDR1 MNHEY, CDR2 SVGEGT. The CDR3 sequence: CASSGQSEAFF. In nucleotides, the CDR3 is TGTGCCAGCAGTGGACAGTCTGAAGCTTTCTTT.

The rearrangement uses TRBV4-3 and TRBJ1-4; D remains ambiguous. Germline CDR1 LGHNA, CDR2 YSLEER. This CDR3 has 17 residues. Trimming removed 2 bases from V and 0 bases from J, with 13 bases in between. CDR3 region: CASSQSPRFATNEKLFF. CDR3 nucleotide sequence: TGCGCCAGCAGCCAAAGCCCCCGATTTGCAACTAATGAAAAACTGTTTTTT.

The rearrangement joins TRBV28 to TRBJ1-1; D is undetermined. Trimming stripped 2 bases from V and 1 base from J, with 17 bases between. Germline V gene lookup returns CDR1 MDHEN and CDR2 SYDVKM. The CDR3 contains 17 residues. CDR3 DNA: TGTGCCAGCAGTTTAATGGTCAGAGGCAGAAAGAACACTGAAGCTTTCTTT. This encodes CASSLMVRGRKNTEAFF. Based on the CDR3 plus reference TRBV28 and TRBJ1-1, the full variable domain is DVKVTQSSRYLVKRTGEKVFLECVQDMDHENMFWYRQDPGLGLRLIYFSYDVKMKEKGDIPEGYSVSREKKERFSLILESASTNQTSMYLCASSLMVRGRKNTEAFFGQGTRLTVV.

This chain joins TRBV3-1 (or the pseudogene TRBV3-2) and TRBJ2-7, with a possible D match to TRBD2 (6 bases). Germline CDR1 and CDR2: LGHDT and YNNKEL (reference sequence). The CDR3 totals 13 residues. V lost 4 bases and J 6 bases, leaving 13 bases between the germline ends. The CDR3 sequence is CASSPSGVGEQYF. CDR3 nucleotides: TGTGCCAGCAGCCCGTCGGGAGTTGGCGAGCAGTACTTC.

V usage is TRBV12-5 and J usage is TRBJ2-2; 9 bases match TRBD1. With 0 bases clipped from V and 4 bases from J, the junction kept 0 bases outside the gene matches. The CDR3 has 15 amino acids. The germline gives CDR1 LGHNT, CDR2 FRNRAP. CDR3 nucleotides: TGTGCTAGTGGTTTGGTACAGGGGGCCACCGGGGAGCTGTTTTTT. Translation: CASGLVQGATGELFF.

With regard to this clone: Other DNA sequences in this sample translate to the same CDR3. CDR3 region: CASSIQGVNQPQHF. CDR3 nucleotide sequence: TGTGCCAGTAGTATACAGGGAGTTAATCAGCCCCAGCATTTT. This rearrangement joins TRBV19 to TRBJ1-5; D is possibly TRBD1 (5 bases). Trimming took 2 bases from V and 4 from J, leaving 9 bases between them. This CDR3 has 14 residues. In germline, CDR1 is LNHDA, CDR2 SQIVND (reference sequence).

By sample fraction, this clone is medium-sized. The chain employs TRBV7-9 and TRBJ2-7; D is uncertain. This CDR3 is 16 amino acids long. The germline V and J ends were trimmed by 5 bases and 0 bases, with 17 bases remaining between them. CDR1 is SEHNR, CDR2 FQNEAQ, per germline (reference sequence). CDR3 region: CASSHRTFNPSYEQYF. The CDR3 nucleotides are TGTGCCAGCAGCCATCGGACCTTTAACCCCTCCTACGAGCAGTACTTC.

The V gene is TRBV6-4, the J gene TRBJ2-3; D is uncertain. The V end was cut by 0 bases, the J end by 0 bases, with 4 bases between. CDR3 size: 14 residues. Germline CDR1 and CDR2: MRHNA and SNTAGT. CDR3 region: CASSDSWSTDTQYF. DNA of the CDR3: TGTGCCAGCAGTGACTCGTGGAGCACAGATACGCAGTATTTT.

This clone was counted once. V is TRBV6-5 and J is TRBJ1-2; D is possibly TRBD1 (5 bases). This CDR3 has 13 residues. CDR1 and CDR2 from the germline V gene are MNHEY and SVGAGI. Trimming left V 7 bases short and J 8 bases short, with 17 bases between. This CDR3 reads CASKTTQGKGYTF. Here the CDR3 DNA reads TGTGCCAGCAAAACAACTCAGGGAAAGGGCTACACCTTC.

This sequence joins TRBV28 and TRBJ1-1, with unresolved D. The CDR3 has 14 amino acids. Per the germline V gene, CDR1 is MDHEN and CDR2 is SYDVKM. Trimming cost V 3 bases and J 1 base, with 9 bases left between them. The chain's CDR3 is CASSLRLGNTEAFF. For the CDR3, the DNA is TGTGCCAGCAGTTTGAGATTGGGGAACACTGAAGCTTTCTTT.

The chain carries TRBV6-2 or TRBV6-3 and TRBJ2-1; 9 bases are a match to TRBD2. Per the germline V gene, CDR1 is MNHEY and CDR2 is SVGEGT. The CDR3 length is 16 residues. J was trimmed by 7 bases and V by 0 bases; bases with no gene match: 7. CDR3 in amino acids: CASSYSSAGGLNEQFF. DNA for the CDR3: TGTGCCAGCAGTTACTCTTCGGCGGGGGGGCTTAATGAGCAGTTCTTC.

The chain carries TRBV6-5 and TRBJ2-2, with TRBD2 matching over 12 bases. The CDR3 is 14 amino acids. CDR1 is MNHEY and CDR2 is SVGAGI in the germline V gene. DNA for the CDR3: TGTGGGGCTAGCGGGGGGGAGAACACCGGGGAGCTGTTTTTT. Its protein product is CGASGGENTGELFF.

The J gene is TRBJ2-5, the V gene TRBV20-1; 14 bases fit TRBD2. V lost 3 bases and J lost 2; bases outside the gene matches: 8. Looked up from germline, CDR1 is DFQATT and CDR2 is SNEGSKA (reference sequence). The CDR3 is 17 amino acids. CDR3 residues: CSASGSGTSGGQETQYF. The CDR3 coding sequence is TGCAGTGCTAGTGGTTCAGGGACTAGCGGGGGACAAGAGACCCAGTACTTC.

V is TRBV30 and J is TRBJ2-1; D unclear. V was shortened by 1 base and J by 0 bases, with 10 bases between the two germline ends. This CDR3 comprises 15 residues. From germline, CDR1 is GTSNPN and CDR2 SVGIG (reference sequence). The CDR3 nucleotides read TGTGCCTGGAGTGCTTACGGTAGCTCCTACAATGAGCAGTTCTTC. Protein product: CAWSAYGSSYNEQFF.